A selection of T cell receptor beta chains follows, all from one sample in a study of cytomegalovirus exposure and HLA in healthy donors. This table comes from immunoSEQ multiplex PCR, and its TCRdb copy is limited to in-frame clones, with some not included. Of 50,000 to 65,000 clones in the sample, 90% to 97% were seen once. Input material: PBMCs. Receptors originate from a woman aged 18-30 years in good health and CMV-seronegative. The CDR3 runs from the conserved cysteine through the conserved F or W. A D gene is named only where the DNA matches it firmly. Size values are once, few and many counts, or a class for expanded clones, and some rows have none.

-	TRBJ2-1	TRBV9	TRBD2	TGTGCCAGCAGCCCCGGGGGGGGGTACAATGAGCAGTTCTTC	CASSPGGGYNEQFF
-	TRBJ2-7	TRBV29-1	TRBD2	TGCAGCGCCGGGGGGGGGTCCTACGAGCAGTACTTC	CSAGGGSYEQYF
-	TRBJ2-3	TRBV28	-	TGTGCCAGCAGTCGTGTGGGTTGGGCGGGGGCCCCCGGAGATACGCAGTATTTT	CASSRVGWAGAPGDTQYF
-	TRBJ1-2	TRBV6-6	TRBD1	TGTGCCAGCAGCCGTGGGAAGAGGTCCGACAGGGCTGGCTACACCTTC	CASSRGKRSDRAGYTF
-	TRBJ1-3	TRBV5-1	-	TGCGCCAGCAGCCGTCTACCTTCTGGAAACACCATATATTTT	CASSRLPSGNTIYF
-	TRBJ2-5	TRBV18	-	TGTGCCAGCTCACCGAAACAGCCTCAAGAGACCCAGTACTTC	CASSPKQPQETQYF
-	TRBJ1-2	TRBV7-9	-	TGTGCCAGCAGCTTAGCCGACAGTGGCTACACCTTC	CASSLADSGYTF
-	TRBJ1-1	TRBV25-1	-	TGTGCCAGCAGTCCCCAGGGTCCCTCAGCTTTCTTT	CASSPQGPSAFF
-	TRBJ2-7	TRBV18	TRBD1	TGTGCCAGCTCGACAGGGCCTCCCTACGAGCAGTACTTC	CASSTGPPYEQYF
-	TRBJ1-5	TRBV5-4	-	TGTGCCAGCAGCACTGGTGCGGATCAGCCCCAGCATTTT	CASSTGADQPQHF
-	TRBJ1-5	TRBV7-9	-	TGTGCCAGCAGCTTAGTGGGGGGGACCAATCAGCCCCAGCATTTT	CASSLVGGTNQPQHF
-	TRBJ2-1	TRBV28	TRBD1	TGTGCCAGCACCCCACAGGGGCAGGGGGCTGGGGAGCAGTTCTTC	CASTPQGQGAGEQFF
-	TRBJ2-5	TRBV4-1	TRBD2	TGCGCCAGCAGCCCCCGGACTAGCGGGGGGGCCATGGAGACCCAGTACTTC	CASSPRTSGGAMETQYF
-	TRBJ2-2	TRBV19	-	TGTGCCAGTAGTATTGGGCAGCTTAGCGCGAACACCGGGGAGCTGTTTTTT	CASSIGQLSANTGELFF
-	TRBJ1-2	TRBV30	-	TGTGCCTGGAGTGCGGGGGGCAGTCCCTATGGCTACACCTTC	CAWSAGGSPYGYTF
-	TRBJ2-7	TRBV5-6	-	TGTGCCAGCAGCACCGCTGGGACAGCGGGCTCCTACGAGCAGTACTTC	CASSTAGTAGSYEQYF
once	TRBJ2-2	TRBV9	TRBD1	TGTGCCAGCAGCACGACAGGGGATCCGAACACCGGGGAGCTGTTTTTT	CASSTTGDPNTGELFF
-	TRBJ2-5	TRBV7-2	TRBD2	TGTGCCAGCAGCGCAGGGGGGGGACTAGCGGAGACCCAGTACTTC	CASSAGGGLAETQYF
-	TRBJ2-1	TRBV5-4	-	TGTGCCAGCAGCTTACCAAAGACGGAGAACAATGAGCAGTTCTTC	CASSLPKTENNEQFF
-	TRBJ2-5	TRBV5-1	TRBD1	TGCGCCAGCAGCGCCCGGGACAGTGCTCAAGAGACCCAGTACTTC	CASSARDSAQETQYF
-	TRBJ1-5	TRBV18	-	TGTGCCAGCTCCCCCGGGACAAACGATCAGCCCCAGCATTTT	CASSPGTNDQPQHF
-	TRBJ1-2	TRBV5-8	-	TGTGCCAGCAGCTTGGCAGGGTTTGGCTACACCTTC	CASSLAGFGYTF
-	TRBJ1-3	TRBV5-4	TRBD1	TGTGCCAGCAGCTTGGACAGGGGGAACACCATATATTTT	CASSLDRGNTIYF
-	TRBJ1-5	TRBV10-2	-	TGCGCCAGCAGTGAGTCTGGTGCGGGGAGCCCTCTTCAGCCCCAGCATTTT	CASSESGAGSPLQPQHF
-	TRBJ2-1	TRBV7-3	TRBD2	TGTGCCAGCAGCCCATTGCGGGGGGGCCGTGGGAATGAGCAGTTCTTC	CASSPLRGGRGNEQFF
once	TRBJ1-2	TRBV18	-	TGTGCCAGCTCACCCTCCCAGAGGGCCCCTAACTATGGCTACACCTTC	CASSPSQRAPNYGYTF
few	TRBJ2-3	TRBV6-4	TRBD1	TGTGCCAGCAGTGACTCGACAGGGGCGGCAGATACGCAGTATTTT	CASSDSTGAADTQYF
-	TRBJ1-5	TRBV7-2	-	TGTGCCAGCAGCCGACCGGGGGGGTACAATCAGCCCCAGCATTTT	CASSRPGGYNQPQHF
-	TRBJ2-1	TRBV7-9	TRBD2	TGTGCCAGCAGCTTAGGGGCGGAGGGGTTGGGACTAGCGAACAATGAGCAGTTCTTC	CASSLGAEGLGLANNEQFF
-	TRBJ2-7	TRBV15	-	TGTGCCACCAGCAGAGGGGCGGGCGGGCAGTACTTC	CATSRGAGGQYF
-	TRBJ2-1	TRBV7-9	TRBD2	TGTGCCAGCAGCTTAGGTGCGGGAGTGTACAATGAGCAGTTCTTC	CASSLGAGVYNEQFF
once	TRBJ1-1	TRBV28	-	TGTGCCAGCAGTCCGAGGAACACTGAAGCTTTCTTT	CASSPRNTEAFF
-	TRBJ2-1	TRBV4-3	TRBD2	TGCGCCAGCAGCCCCCTCGGCGGGAGGGCTTGGAATGAGCAGTTCTTC	CASSPLGGRAWNEQFF
-	TRBJ2-3	TRBV15	TRBD2	TGTGCCACCAGCAGGTTTCTGGCGGGGGGTTGGGGTGGCACAGATACGCAGTATTTT	CATSRFLAGGWGGTDTQYF
few	TRBJ2-1	TRBV28	-	TGTGCCAGCACGGAGGGTGCCTACAATGAGCAGTTCTTC	CASTEGAYNEQFF
-	TRBJ2-7	TRBV29-1	TRBD2	TGCAGCGTAGCACCGGGACTAGTGGGCGAGCAGTACTTC	CSVAPGLVGEQYF
-	TRBJ2-7	TRBV11-2	TRBD1	TGTGCCAGCAGCTCGGGCCCTACAGGGGCGACCTACGAGCAGTACTTC	CASSSGPTGATYEQYF
-	TRBJ2-5	TRBV28	TRBD2	TGTGCCAGCACCCCCCTGGGCGGGAGGTACCAAGAGACCCAGTACTTC	CASTPLGGRYQETQYF
-	TRBJ2-1	TRBV29-1	-	TGCAGCGTTGTAGGGACACTCGGAAGCTCCTACAATGAGCAGTTCTTC	CSVVGTLGSSYNEQFF
-	TRBJ1-2	TRBV4-3	TRBD1	TGCGCCAGCAGCCAAGTGGAGGGGGCAGTCGGCTACACCTTC	CASSQVEGAVGYTF
-	TRBJ1-1	TRBV5-8	-	TGTGCCAGCAGCTTTGGGCAGGGGCGGACTGAAGCTTTCTTT	CASSFGQGRTEAFF
-	TRBJ2-7	TRBV2	-	TGTGCCAGCAACCCCCTGCGGAGGGTAGGGGCGTACGAGCAGTACTTC	CASNPLRRVGAYEQYF